A single sample is the source of the 28 T cell receptor beta chains below, sequenced in a study of shared clonotypes between healthy human individuals. Produced via immunoSEQ multiplex PCR; TCRdb's table is partial and in-frame only. Of about 2.2 million clones detected, around 93% appear once; the ten largest clones hold 1.5% to 2%. Naive CD8 cells comprised CD45RO-negative, CCR7-positively selected cells, excluding terminally differentiated effector memory CD45RA+ cells. What was sequenced was naive CD8+ T cells from PBMCs. These receptors all stem from a young man in good health. Some clones in this sample may be carry-over from other donors' samples.

The chain uses TRBV9 and TRBJ1-3; D may be TRBD1 (5 bases). The CDR3 has 17 residues. Germline CDR1 is SGDLS and CDR2 is YYNGEE. Trimming removed 2 bases at V and 8 bases at J, with 23 bases between. CDR3 region: CASSVASKITGWDTIYF. The CDR3 DNA sequence: TGTGCCAGCAGCGTCGCCTCCAAGATAACAGGATGGGACACCATATATTTT.

CDR3 amino acids: CSASLDTQYF. CDR3 DNA sequence: TGCAGTGCTTCTCTAGATACGCAGTATTTT. The chain joins TRBV20-1 to TRBJ2-3; D gene uncertain. The germline CDR1 and CDR2 sequences are DFQATT and SNEGSKA (reference sequence). This CDR3 comprises 10 residues. Trimming took 5 bases from V and 5 from J, leaving 5 bases between them.

The V and J genes are TRBV19 and TRBJ2-1; D remains unclear. Trimming left V 1 base short and J 5 bases short, with 6 bases between. CDR3 size: 13 residues. Germline values: CDR1 LNHDA, CDR2 SQIVND (reference sequence). The CDR3 is CASSIVRHNEQFF. Here the CDR3 DNA reads TGTGCCAGTAGTATAGTACGGCACAATGAGCAGTTCTTC. The variable domain in full, with the rest retrieved from reference TRBV19 and TRBJ2-1, is DGGITQSPKYLFRKEGQNVTLSCEQNLNHDAMYWYRQDPGQGLRLIYYSQIVNDFQKGDIAEGYSVSREKKESFPLTVTSAQKNPTAFYLCASSIVRHNEQFFGPGTRLTVL.

The chain is built from TRBV28 and TRBJ2-7; the D gene is possibly TRBD1 (6 bases). With 6 bases removed from V and 3 bases from J, the gap between germline ends came to 9 bases. Per germline, CDR1 MDHEN and CDR2 SYDVKM. This CDR3 contains 12 residues. The CDR3 nucleotides read TGTGCCAGCAGGCGACAGGACTACGAGCAGTACTTC. Its protein is CASRRQDYEQYF.

The J gene is TRBJ2-3, the V gene TRBV28, with 9 bases fitting TRBD2. Germline assignment: CDR1 MDHEN and CDR2 SYDVKM. This CDR3 region has 17 residues. The J segment lost 2 bases and the V segment lost 1 base, leaving 7 bases of the junction unmatched. The CDR3, as DNA: TGTGCCAGCAGTTTATTTGGGCTAGCGGGGCTCACAGATACGCAGTATTTT. Amino acids: CASSLFGLAGLTDTQYF.

The CDR3 DNA follows: TGTGCCAGCAGCTCGGGGCCCCGGGGCGATGAGCAGTTCTTC. Amino acids: CASSSGPRGDEQFF. The chain couples TRBV5-6 to TRBJ2-1; D might be TRBD1 or TRBD2, each matching 5 bases. This CDR3 is 14 amino acids long. Germline loops: CDR1 SGHDT, CDR2 YYEEEE. The V and J ends lost 3 bases and 8 bases respectively, with 15 bases between them.

V gene TRBV11-2 combines with J gene TRBJ2-7; 10 bases line up with TRBD2. The length of the CDR3 is 16 residues. Trimming at V came to 3 bases and at J to 3 bases, leaving 8 bases not matched to a gene. From germline, CDR1 is SGHAT and CDR2 FQNNGV. In DNA, the CDR3 is TGTGCCAGCAGCTTGATCAGGACTAGCGGCAGCTACGAGCAGTACTTC. Its translation: CASSLIRTSGSYEQYF. Drawing the rest from reference TRBV11-2 and TRBJ2-7, the complete variable domain is EAGVAQSPRYKIIEKRQSVAFWCNPISGHATLYWYQQILGQGPKLLIQFQNNGVVDDSQLPKDRFSAERLKGVDSTLKIQPAKLEDSAVYLCASSLIRTSGSYEQYFGPGTRLTVT.

V gene TRBV4-2 combines with J gene TRBJ1-1; no reliable D call. Germline-derived CDR1 and CDR2 are LGHNA and YNFKEQ. V lost 0 bases, J lost 0 bases, and 11 bases lay in between. This CDR3 region has 16 residues. CDR3 protein: CASSQDTQLMNTEAFF. CDR3 nucleotide sequence: TGTGCCAGCAGCCAAGATACCCAGCTTATGAACACTGAAGCTTTCTTT.

The chain recombines TRBV27 with TRBJ1-2, with D unresolved. The germline gives CDR1 MNHEY, CDR2 SMNVEV (reference sequence). The CDR3 spans 11 residues. V lost 5 bases and J 7 bases, leaving 8 bases between the germline ends. CDR3 loop: CASSVEFGYTF. DNA for the CDR3: TGTGCCAGCAGTGTTGAGTTTGGCTACACCTTC.

The V gene is TRBV15, the J gene TRBJ2-5, with 14 bases identical to TRBD2. The CDR3 extends over 16 amino acids. The germline V gene has CDR1 LNHNV and CDR2 YYDKDF (reference sequence). V was clipped by 4 bases and J by 5 bases; unmatched bases: 6. CDR3 in DNA: TGTGCCACCAGCAAGGGACTAGCGGGAGACGGGGAGACCCAGTACTTC. Residues: CATSKGLAGDGETQYF.

This clone occurred a few times. This chain links TRBV11-2 with TRBJ1-1; no clear D. Trimming took 7 bases from V and 10 from J, leaving 16 bases between them. The CDR3 totals 12 residues. Germline V gives CDR1 SGHAT, CDR2 FQNNGV. The CDR3 sequence: CASTKQNSAAFF. CDR3 bases: TGTGCCAGCACAAAACAGAACTCCGCAGCTTTCTTT.

The V call is TRBV28, the J call TRBJ1-5; possible D gene TRBD1, 6 bases. From germline, CDR1 is MDHEN and CDR2 SYDVKM. Between the trimmed V and J ends, which lost 6 bases and 5 bases, there was a span of 20 bases. This CDR3 region has 16 residues. CDR3 in amino acids: CASRSFGTPNYQPQHF. The DNA for the CDR3 is TGTGCCAGCAGATCCTTCGGGACACCAAACTATCAGCCCCAGCATTTT.

The CDR3 region is CASSPPRTINYGYTF. The CDR3 DNA reads as TGTGCCAGCAGTCCCCCCAGGACAATTAACTATGGCTACACCTTC. The chain recombines TRBV28 with TRBJ1-2, with a tentative D call TRBD1 (5 bases). Trimming took 5 bases from V and 1 from J, leaving 14 bases between them. The V gene's germline CDR1 is MDHEN and CDR2 SYDVKM. The CDR3 contains 15 residues.

Here the CDR3 DNA reads TGTGCCAGCAGCCCCATGGGAGATACGCAGTATTTT. Its protein product is CASSPMGDTQYF. The J gene is TRBJ2-3, the V gene TRBV11-2, with D uncertain. Per germline, CDR1 SGHAT and CDR2 FQNNGV. The CDR3 runs to 12 residues. Trimming pared 5 bases from V and 5 bases from J, leaving 8 bases between.

A word on this clone: In the same sample, other DNA sequences code for this CDR3. V is TRBV19 and J is TRBJ2-1, with 9 bases fitting TRBD1. Germline V lookup: CDR1 LNHDA, CDR2 SQIVND (reference sequence). V lost 8 bases, J lost 2 bases, and 4 bases stayed unmatched. CDR3 length equals 14 residues. The CDR3 loop reads CASSNRGPYNEQFF. CDR3 DNA: TGTGCCAGTTCTAACAGGGGGCCCTACAATGAGCAGTTCTTC.

This clone appeared a few times. The chain couples TRBV6-1 to TRBJ2-2; 10 nucleotides agree with TRBD1. V lost 3 bases to trimming and J lost 10 bases; unmatched junction nucleotides: 5. CDR3 length: 14 residues. Germline loops: CDR1 MNHNS, CDR2 SASEGT. The CDR3 is CASSDRQGALELFF. DNA of the CDR3: TGTGCCAGCAGTGATCGACAGGGGGCTTTGGAGCTGTTTTTT.

This clone was observed a few times. Within the sample, other DNA sequences also encode this same CDR3. V gene TRBV7-9 combines with J gene TRBJ1-2; D remains ambiguous. Trimming cost V 1 base and J 8 bases, with 5 bases left between them. CDR3 length: 11 residues. Germline CDR1 is SEHNR and CDR2 is FQNEAQ (reference sequence). The DNA for the CDR3 is TGTGCCAGCAGCTTAGGTGGGGGCTACACCTTC. It encodes CASSLGGGYTF. The full variable domain, completed using reference TRBV7-9 and TRBJ1-2, is DTGVSQNPRHKITKRGQNVTFRCDPISEHNRLYWYRQTLGQGPEFLTYFQNEAQLEKSRLLSDRFSAERPKGSFSTLEIQRTEQGDSAMYLCASSLGGGYTFGSGTRLTVV.

The chain recombines TRBV9 with TRBJ2-5; 10 bases line up with TRBD2. The CDR3 is 16 residues long. In germline, CDR1 is SGDLS, CDR2 YYNGEE. V dropped 1 base and J dropped 5; count of bases not matched to a gene: 8. CDR3 DNA: TGTGCCAGCAGCGTATCGCTAGCGGGAGTGGGTGAGACCCAGTACTTC. Its protein product is CASSVSLAGVGETQYF. The full variable domain, in which reference TRBV9 and TRBJ2-5 provide the parts outside the CDR3, is DSGVTQTPKHLITATGQRVTLRCSPRSGDLSVYWYQQSLDQGLQFLIQYYNGEERAKGNILERFSAQQFPDLHSELNLSSLELGDSALYFCASSVSLAGVGETQYFGPGTRLLVL.

The rearrangement links TRBV19 to TRBJ2-2, with TRBD2 matching 14 bases. This CDR3 is built from 16 residues. Germline loops: CDR1 LNHDA, CDR2 SQIVND (reference sequence). V dropped 6 bases and J dropped 4; count of bases not matched to a gene: 4. The CDR3 sequence is CASRSGLAGATGELFF. The CDR3 DNA reads TGTGCCAGTAGATCGGGACTAGCGGGAGCCACCGGGGAGCTGTTTTTT.

The J gene is TRBJ2-5, the V gene TRBV5-4, with 12 bases fitting TRBD2. After removal of 4 bases from V and 0 bases from J, the junction contained 4 bases not matched to a gene. The CDR3 length is 16 residues. CDR1 SGHNT and CDR2 YYREEE come from the germline V gene (reference sequence). CDR3 DNA sequence: TGTGCCAGCAGCCCGGGACTAGCGGGCAACCAAGAGACCCAGTACTTC. Protein sequence: CASSPGLAGNQETQYF.

This chain joins TRBV6-5 and TRBJ1-6, with D possibly being TRBD1 (5 bases). The CDR3 consists of 14 residues. The V and J ends lost 5 bases and 5 bases respectively, with 10 bases between them. Per germline, CDR1 MNHEY and CDR2 SVGAGI. The CDR3, as DNA: TGTGCCAGCAGTCCGACAGACAATAATTCACCCCTCCACTTT. It is translated as CASSPTDNNSPLHF.

CDR3: CASSPSGFPTYEQYF. The CDR3 DNA reads TGTGCCAGCAGTCCCTCGGGATTTCCTACCTACGAGCAGTACTTC. The rearrangement joins TRBV27 to TRBJ2-7; tentatively, D is TRBD2 (5 bases). Germline-derived CDR1 and CDR2 are MNHEY and SMNVEV (reference sequence). There are 15 residues in the CDR3. The V and J ends lost 5 bases and 2 bases respectively, with 16 bases between them.

As regards this clone: Other DNA sequences in the sample encode the same CDR3. V usage is TRBV19 and J usage is TRBJ1-1, with no clear D. The CDR3 contains 13 residues. Germline lookup yields CDR1 LNHDA and CDR2 SQIVND (reference sequence). Trimming removed 3 bases at V and 1 base at J, with 6 bases between. CDR3 region: CASSIVRNTEAFF. Here the CDR3 DNA reads TGTGCCAGTAGTATCGTCAGGAACACTGAAGCTTTCTTT.

Notes on this clone: Germline and junction disagree at one end, which may indicate a read error. The chain couples TRBV30 to TRBJ2-1; D is possibly TRBD1 (6 bases). Germline V gene sequence: CDR1 GTSNPN, CDR2 SVGIG (reference sequence). The length of the CDR3 is 11 residues. CDR3 DNA: TGTGCCTGGAGTGTCCGAGACAGGAAGCTCTTC. Translated, it gives CAWSVRDRKLF.

V gene TRBV7-2 combines with J gene TRBJ2-7; 8 nucleotides line up with TRBD2. J gave up 3 bases and V 3 bases, and 13 bases lay outside the gene matches. Germline CDR1 SGHTA, CDR2 FQGNSA. There are 17 residues in the CDR3. Here the CDR3 DNA reads TGTGCCAGCAGCTTCCCGATAGCGGGAACGGCGGGCTACGAGCAGTACTTC. Encoded protein: CASSFPIAGTAGYEQYF.

The chain links TRBV7-9 to TRBJ2-1; D unresolved. The CDR3 consists of 17 residues. V lost 2 bases and J lost 6, with 20 bases in between. Germline V gives CDR1 SEHNR, CDR2 FQNEAQ (reference sequence). CDR3 coding DNA: TGTGCCAGCAGCTTAAGTTCAAGAGGCTCTGCCCCCAATGAGCAGTTCTTC. Its translation: CASSLSSRGSAPNEQFF.

The chain carries TRBV15 and TRBJ2-5; 7 bases line up with TRBD2. From germline, CDR1 is LNHNV and CDR2 YYDKDF (reference sequence). Trimming took 3 bases from V and 2 from J; bases not matched to a gene: 9. This CDR3 has 16 residues. The CDR3 DNA reads TGTGCCACCAGCAGGGAGAGGGGAGGGATTCAAGAGACCCAGTACTTC. Its protein is CATSRERGGIQETQYF.

In the case of this clone: This specimen includes other DNA sequences encoding the same CDR3. The chain carries TRBV19 and TRBJ1-5; D gene ambiguous. V was clipped by 2 bases and J by 1 base, with 9 bases between them. The CDR3 is 15 residues long. The germline V gene has CDR1 LNHDA and CDR2 SQIVND (reference sequence). The DNA of the CDR3 is TGTGCCAGTAGTATACGCCCAGTAAGCAATCAGCCCCAGCATTTT. Translation: CASSIRPVSNQPQHF.